This entry is about one T cell receptor (beta chain). Its antigen remains unidentified. This record belongs to a study of OX40 agonist ivuxolimab in advanced cancers. As for the study in general: Patients enrolled in dose escalation were diagnosed with hepatocellular carcinoma, melanoma, renal cell or head and neck cancer. Three partial responders included one hepatocellular carcinoma patient and two cutaneous melanoma patients. Study conclusions and caveats: Partly responding patients at 0.1-3.0 mg/kg showed some of the smallest clonal expansion. Clonal expansion by week 6 occurred in CD4+ and CD8+ blood T cells (at 0.1 to 3.0 mg/kg).

The data were produced by immunoSEQ multiplex PCR, yet TCRdb's version contains in-frame clones alone and is incomplete. Of roughly 86,000 clones listed, 90% to 95% are singletons. V shed 6 bases and J shed 6 bases, with 10 bases lying between them. CDR1 is MDHEN and CDR2 is SYDVKM in the germline V gene. The CDR3 is made up of 12 amino acids. This clonotype originated in an adult with an advanced solid tumor such as melanoma, head and neck, liver or kidney cancer. This material consisted of CD4+ or CD8+ T cells sorted from blood, taken in a trial of the OX40 agonist ivuxolimab. The chain recombines TRBV28 with TRBJ2-3; D is unclear. CDR3 region: CASSLGRDTQYF. CDR3 DNA sequence: TGTGCCAGCAGCCTCGGTCGGGATACGCAGTATTTT.